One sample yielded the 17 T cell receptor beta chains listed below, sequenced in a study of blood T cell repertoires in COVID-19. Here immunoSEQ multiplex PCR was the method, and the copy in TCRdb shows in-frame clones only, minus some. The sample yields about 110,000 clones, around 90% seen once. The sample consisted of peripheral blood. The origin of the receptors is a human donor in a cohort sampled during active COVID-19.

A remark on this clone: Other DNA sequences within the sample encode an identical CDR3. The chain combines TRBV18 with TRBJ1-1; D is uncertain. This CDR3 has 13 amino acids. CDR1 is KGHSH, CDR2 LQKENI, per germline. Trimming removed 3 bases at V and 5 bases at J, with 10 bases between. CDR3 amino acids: CASSPSGETEAFF. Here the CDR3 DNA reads TGTGCCAGCTCACCGTCCGGAGAGACTGAAGCTTTCTTT.

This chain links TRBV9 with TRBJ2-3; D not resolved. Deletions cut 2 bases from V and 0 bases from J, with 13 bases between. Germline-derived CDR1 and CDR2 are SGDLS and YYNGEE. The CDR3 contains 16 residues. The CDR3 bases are TGTGCCAGCAGCGTTAGACCGTCTAGTAGCACAGATACGCAGTATTTT. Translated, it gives CASSVRPSSSTDTQYF. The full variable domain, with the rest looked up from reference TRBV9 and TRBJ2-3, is DSGVTQTPKHLITATGQRVTLRCSPRSGDLSVYWYQQSLDQGLQFLIQYYNGEERAKGNILERFSAQQFPDLHSELNLSSLELGDSALYFCASSVRPSSSTDTQYFGPGTRLTVL.

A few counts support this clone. The CDR3 protein is CASSVGGSGGPNEQFF. DNA for the CDR3: TGTGCCAGCAGTGTTGGGGGCAGCGGGGGGCCGAATGAGCAGTTCTTC. The chain has TRBV6-1 and TRBJ2-1; 9 bases are shared with TRBD2. CDR1 MNHNS and CDR2 SASEGT come from the germline V gene. The CDR3 runs 16 residues. V lost 4 bases, J lost 7 bases, and 11 bases stayed unmatched.

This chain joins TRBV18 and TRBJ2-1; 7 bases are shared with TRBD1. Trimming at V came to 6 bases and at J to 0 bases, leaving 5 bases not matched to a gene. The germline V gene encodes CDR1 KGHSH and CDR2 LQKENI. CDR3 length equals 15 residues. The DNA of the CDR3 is TGTGCCAGCTCCAAGGACAGGTTCTCCTACAATGAGCAGTTCTTC. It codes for CASSKDRFSYNEQFF.

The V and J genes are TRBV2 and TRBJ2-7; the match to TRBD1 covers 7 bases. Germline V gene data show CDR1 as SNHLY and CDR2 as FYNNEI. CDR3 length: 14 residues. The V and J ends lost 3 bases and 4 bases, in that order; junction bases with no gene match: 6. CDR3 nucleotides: TGTGCCAGCAGTGATGTAGGGGGCTCATACGAGCAGTACTTC. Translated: CASSDVGGSYEQYF.

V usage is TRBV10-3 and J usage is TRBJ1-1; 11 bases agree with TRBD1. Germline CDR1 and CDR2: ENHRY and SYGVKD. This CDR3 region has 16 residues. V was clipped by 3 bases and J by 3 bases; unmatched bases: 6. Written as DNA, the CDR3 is TGTGCCATCAGTGACCTACCGGGACAGGGGGACACTGAAGCTTTCTTT. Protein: CAISDLPGQGDTEAFF.

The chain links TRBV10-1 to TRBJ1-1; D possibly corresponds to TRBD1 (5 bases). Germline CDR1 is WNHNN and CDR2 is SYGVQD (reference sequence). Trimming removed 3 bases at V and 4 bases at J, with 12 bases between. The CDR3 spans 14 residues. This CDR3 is CASSDFQGGTEAFF. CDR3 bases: TGCGCCAGCAGTGATTTCCAGGGAGGCACTGAAGCTTTCTTT.

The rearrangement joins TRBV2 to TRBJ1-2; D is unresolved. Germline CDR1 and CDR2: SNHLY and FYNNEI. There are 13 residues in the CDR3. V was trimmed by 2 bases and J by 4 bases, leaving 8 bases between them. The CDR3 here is CASSETEAYGYTF. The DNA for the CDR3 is TGTGCCAGCAGTGAAACAGAAGCCTATGGCTACACCTTC.

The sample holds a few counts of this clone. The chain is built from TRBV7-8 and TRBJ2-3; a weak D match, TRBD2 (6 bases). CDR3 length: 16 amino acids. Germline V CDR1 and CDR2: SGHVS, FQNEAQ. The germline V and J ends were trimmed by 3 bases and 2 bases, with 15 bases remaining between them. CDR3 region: CASSLRRGSPTDTQYF. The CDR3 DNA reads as TGTGCCAGCAGCTTGAGGCGGGGCAGCCCCACAGATACGCAGTATTTT.

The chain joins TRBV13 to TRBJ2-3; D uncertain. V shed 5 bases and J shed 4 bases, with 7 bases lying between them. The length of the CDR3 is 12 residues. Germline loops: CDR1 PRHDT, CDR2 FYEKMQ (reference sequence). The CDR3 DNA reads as TGTGCCAGCAGCGACCAGGCAGATACGCAGTATTTT. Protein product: CASSDQADTQYF.

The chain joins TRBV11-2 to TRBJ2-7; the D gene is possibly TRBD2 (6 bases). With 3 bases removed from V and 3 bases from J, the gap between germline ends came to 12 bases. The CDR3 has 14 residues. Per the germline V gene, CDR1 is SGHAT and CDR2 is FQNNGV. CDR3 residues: CASSFGGMFYEQYF. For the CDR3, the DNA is TGTGCCAGCAGCTTCGGGGGAATGTTCTACGAGCAGTACTTC.

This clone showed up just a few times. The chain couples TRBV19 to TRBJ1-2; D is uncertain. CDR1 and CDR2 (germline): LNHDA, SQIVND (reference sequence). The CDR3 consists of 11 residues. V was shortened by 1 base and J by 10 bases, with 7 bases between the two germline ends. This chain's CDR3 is CASSIGENYTF. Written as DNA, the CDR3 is TGTGCCAGTAGTATAGGGGAGAACTACACCTTC.

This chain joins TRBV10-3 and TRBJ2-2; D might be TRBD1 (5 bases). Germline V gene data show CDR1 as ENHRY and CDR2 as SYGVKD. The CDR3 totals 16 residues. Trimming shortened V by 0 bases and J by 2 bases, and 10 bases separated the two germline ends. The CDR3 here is CAISESKTANTGELFF. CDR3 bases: TGTGCCATCAGTGAGTCGAAGACAGCAAACACCGGGGAGCTGTTTTTT.

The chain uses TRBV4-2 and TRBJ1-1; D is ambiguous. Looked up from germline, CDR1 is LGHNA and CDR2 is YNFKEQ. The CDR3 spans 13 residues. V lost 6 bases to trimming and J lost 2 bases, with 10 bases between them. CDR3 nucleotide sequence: TGTGCCAGCAGGGTAGAGAGAAACACTGAAGCTTTCTTT. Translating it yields CASRVERNTEAFF.

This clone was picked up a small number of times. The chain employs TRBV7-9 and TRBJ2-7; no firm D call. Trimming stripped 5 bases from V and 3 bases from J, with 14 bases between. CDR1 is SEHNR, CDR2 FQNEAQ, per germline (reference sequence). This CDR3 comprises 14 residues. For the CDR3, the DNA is TGTGCCAGCAGCCCGATACAGAGAAACTACGAGCAGTACTTC. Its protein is CASSPIQRNYEQYF.

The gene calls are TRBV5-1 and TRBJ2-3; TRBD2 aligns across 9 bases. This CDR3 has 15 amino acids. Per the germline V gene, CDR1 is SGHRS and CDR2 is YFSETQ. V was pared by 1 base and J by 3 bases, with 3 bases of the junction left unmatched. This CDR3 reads CASSLWLAGTDTQYF. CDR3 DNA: TGCGCCAGCAGCTTGTGGCTAGCGGGAACAGATACGCAGTATTTT.

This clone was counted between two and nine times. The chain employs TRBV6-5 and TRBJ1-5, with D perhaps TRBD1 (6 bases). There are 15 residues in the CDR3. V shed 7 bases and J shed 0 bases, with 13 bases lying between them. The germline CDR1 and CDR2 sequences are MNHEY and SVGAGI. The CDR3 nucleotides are TGTGCCAGCAATCGGGACATCTATAGCAATCAGCCCCAGCATTTT. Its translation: CASNRDIYSNQPQHF.